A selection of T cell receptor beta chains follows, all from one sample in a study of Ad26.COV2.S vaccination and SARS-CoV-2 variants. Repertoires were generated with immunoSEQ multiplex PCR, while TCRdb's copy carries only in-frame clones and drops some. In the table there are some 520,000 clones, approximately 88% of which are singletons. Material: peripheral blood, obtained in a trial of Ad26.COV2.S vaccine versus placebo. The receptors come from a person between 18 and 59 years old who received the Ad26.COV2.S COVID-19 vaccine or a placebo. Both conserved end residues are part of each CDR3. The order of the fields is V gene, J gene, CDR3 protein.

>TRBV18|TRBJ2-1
CASSPGSGEGNEQFF
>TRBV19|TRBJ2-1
CASSIWNEQFF
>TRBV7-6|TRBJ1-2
CASSLIIGDRANYGYTF
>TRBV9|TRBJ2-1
CASSPAGTGAYNEQFF
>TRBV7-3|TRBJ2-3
CASSPAHPTDTQYF
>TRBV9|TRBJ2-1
CASSVTGTSEYNEQFF
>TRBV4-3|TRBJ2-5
CASSQGSEGTQYF
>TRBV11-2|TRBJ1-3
CASSLHAGGLSGNTIYF
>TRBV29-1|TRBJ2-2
CSVDVGATGELFF
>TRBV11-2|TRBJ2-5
CASSLGGTERETQYF
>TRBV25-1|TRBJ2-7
CASAFGGYEQYF
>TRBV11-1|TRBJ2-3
CASSLARQGSTDTQYF
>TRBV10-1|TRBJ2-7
CASSGRRQNEQYF
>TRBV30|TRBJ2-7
CAWSTSGRAVVEQYF
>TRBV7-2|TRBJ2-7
CASSSSTGITYEQYF
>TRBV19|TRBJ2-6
CASSTTGGSGANVLTF
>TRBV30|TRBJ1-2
CAWRLGLSGYTF
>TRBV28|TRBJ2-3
CASSRTDTQYF
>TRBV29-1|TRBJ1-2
CSVGGGANYGYTF
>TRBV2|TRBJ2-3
CASKGQASRGDTQYF
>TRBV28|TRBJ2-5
CASSSRIKGWTQYF